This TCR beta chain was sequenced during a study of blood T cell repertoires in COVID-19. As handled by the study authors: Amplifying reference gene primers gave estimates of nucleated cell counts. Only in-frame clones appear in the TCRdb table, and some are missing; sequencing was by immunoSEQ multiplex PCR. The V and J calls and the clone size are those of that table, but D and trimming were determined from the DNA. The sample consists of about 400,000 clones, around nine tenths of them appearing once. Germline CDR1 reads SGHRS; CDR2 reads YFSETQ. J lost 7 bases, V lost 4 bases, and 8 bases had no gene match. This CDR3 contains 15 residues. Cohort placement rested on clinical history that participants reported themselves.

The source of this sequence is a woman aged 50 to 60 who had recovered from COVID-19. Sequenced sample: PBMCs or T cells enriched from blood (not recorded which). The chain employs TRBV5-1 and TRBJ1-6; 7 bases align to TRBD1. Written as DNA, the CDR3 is TGCGCCAGCAGCCCGGGGGACAGTTACAATTCACCCCTCCACTTT. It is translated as CASSPGDSYNSPLHF.